The T cell receptor beta chain described here comes from a study of T cells in Graves' hyperthyroidism and ophthalmopathy. Points from the study as a whole: Ophthalmopathy could be told apart from stable hyperthyroidism with a 13 V-J model.

Worth noting for this clonotype: Its antigen is as yet unknown.

Germline CDR1 is SGHTA and CDR2 is FQGNSA. This CDR3 is built from 14 residues. V was trimmed by 3 bases and J by 2 bases, leaving 10 bases between them. Inclusion characteristics of ophthalmopathy patients comprised a Clinical Activity Score of at least 3, a NOSPECS grade of at least 4, and duration under 3 months. Orbital computed tomography and thyroid ultrasound, together with serum TRAb and thyroxine and clinical symptoms, were used for diagnoses. Isolation of PBMCs was performed on roughly 9 ml fresh peripheral blood. Amplified TCR beta CDR3 regions derived from RNA transcripts. The TCR CDR3 was amplified in a first-round RT-PCR using the HTBI primer set. TCRdb passed the multiplex PCR reads through MiXCR, listing each CDR3 protein once. The sample contains fewer than 650,000 distinct CDR3 sequences, about 14% of which appear only once.

The chain uses TRBV7-2 and TRBJ1-1; D is unresolved. This receptor was taken from a woman aged 40 to 50 with Graves' ophthalmopathy. The specimen sequenced was blood. The CDR3 region has the DNA TGTGCCAGCAGCTTTAGGCAGGCTAACACTGAAGCTTTCTTT. The encoded protein is CASSFRQANTEAFF.